The T cell receptor beta chain under discussion was sequenced for a study of cytomegalovirus exposure and HLA in healthy donors. The CDR3 totals 17 residues. Comments on this clone: What it binds is unknown.

Both 60 Vbeta primers and 13 Jbeta primers went into the PCR. TCRdb keeps only in-frame clones here, not all; method: immunoSEQ multiplex PCR. The sample contains under 200,000 clones, 60% to 80% of which appear only once. General study results and limits: Common viral pathogens seemed, in a later analysis, to connect with several of the most significant clusters. In an earlier analysis, about 87% or about 30%: the productive usage of most TCR beta V segments.

Sequencing input: PBMCs. The chain combines TRBV12-2 with TRBJ2-1; TRBD1, the table's D call, lacks a check against the DNA. TRBV12-2 is designated a pseudogene. The sequence was collected from a male donor in good health and CMV-seronegative. The CDR3 DNA reads TGTGCAAGTCGCTTGCGTCAGGGGAGACGTTCCTACAATGAGCAGTTCTTC. It translates to CASRLRQGRRSYNEQFF.